One and the same sample provided the 27 T cell receptor beta chains below, sequenced in a study of cytomegalovirus exposure and HLA in healthy donors. PCR employed 60 Vbeta and 13 Jbeta primers. TCRdb keeps only in-frame clones here, not all; method: immunoSEQ multiplex PCR. This sample carries over 150,000 clones, roughly 89% of them seen once, and the ten largest clones take 0.7% to 1%. The specimen was PBMCs. These receptors were collected from a woman in her twenties or thirties in good health and CMV-seronegative.

The J gene is TRBJ1-5, the V gene TRBV7-2; D unclear. The length of the CDR3 is 15 residues. Germline lookup yields CDR1 SGHTA and CDR2 FQGNSA. V lost 5 bases and J 0 bases, leaving 11 bases between the germline ends. The CDR3 DNA is TGTGCCAGCAGCCCCGTGGGAGATAGCAATCAGCCCCAGCATTTT. Amino acid sequence: CASSPVGDSNQPQHF.

The table lists this clone with many counts. The gene calls are TRBV19 and TRBJ1-1; weak D call: TRBD1 (6 bases). Germline values: CDR1 LNHDA, CDR2 SQIVND (reference sequence). Deletions cut 4 bases from V and 6 bases from J, with 9 bases between. The CDR3 totals 12 residues. The CDR3 is CASSRQGSEAFF. DNA for the CDR3: TGTGCCAGTAGTAGGCAGGGGTCTGAAGCTTTCTTT.

This chain links TRBV5-1 with TRBJ1-6; 8 nucleotides agree with TRBD1. Unmatched junction bases numbered 3, after V lost 3 bases and J lost 7 bases. Germline-derived CDR1 and CDR2 are SGHRS and YFSETQ. CDR3 length: 14 residues. This CDR3 is CASSSGQGNSPLHF. DNA for the CDR3: TGCGCCAGCAGCTCCGGACAGGGAAATTCACCCCTCCACTTT.

This rearrangement joins TRBV6-5 to TRBJ1-5, with 7 bases fitting TRBD1. V was pared by 5 bases and J by 4 bases, with 2 bases of the junction left unmatched. Germline CDR1 and CDR2: MNHEY and SVGAGI. CDR3 length: 13 residues. DNA of the CDR3: TGTGCCAGCAGTGCGGGACAGAATCAGCCCCAGCATTTT. Its protein product is CASSAGQNQPQHF.

As regards this clone: This sample includes further DNA sequences coding for the same CDR3. The chain couples TRBV5-1 to TRBJ2-5; 10 positions match TRBD2. Germline V CDR1 and CDR2: SGHRS, YFSETQ. The CDR3 contains 17 residues. The J segment lost 1 base and the V segment lost 0 bases, leaving 6 bases of the junction unmatched. CDR3 residues: CASSLGSSGSPQETQYF. Here the CDR3 DNA reads TGCGCCAGCAGCTTGGGGTCTAGCGGGAGTCCCCAAGAGACCCAGTACTTC.

The J gene is TRBJ2-2, the V gene TRBV2; TRBD2 matches at 7 bases. The CDR3 runs to 15 residues. The V and J ends lost 8 bases and 0 bases, in that order; junction bases with no gene match: 6. CDR1 and CDR2 from the germline V gene are SNHLY and FYNNEI. The CDR3 spells CASVAGTTNTGELFF. The CDR3, as DNA: TGTGCCAGCGTGGCCGGGACTACGAACACCGGGGAGCTGTTTTTT.

This chain connects TRBV7-6 to TRBJ2-1; 7 nucleotides match TRBD1. Germline CDR1 reads SGHVS; CDR2 reads FNYEAQ. The CDR3 loop spans 15 amino acids. J gave up 9 bases and V 5 bases, and 13 bases lay outside the gene matches. CDR3 DNA: TGTGCCAGCAGCCCCCGACAGGGTGCGAGGAGTGAGCAGTTCTTC. Its translation is CASSPRQGARSEQFF.

The chain recombines TRBV29-1 with TRBJ1-1; D not resolved. V was trimmed by 6 bases and J by 10 bases, leaving 12 bases between them. The CDR3 length is 10 residues. Germline V gene data show CDR1 as SQVTM and CDR2 as ANQGSEA. Written as DNA, the CDR3 is TGCAGCGTGGCCAACCCAACAGCTTTCTTT. This sequence encodes CSVANPTAFF.

This chain joins TRBV7-2 and TRBJ2-7, with 7 positions matching TRBD1. Germline CDR1 is SGHTA and CDR2 is FQGNSA. The V and J ends lost 4 bases and 6 bases, in that order; junction bases with no gene match: 15. This CDR3 region has 16 residues. CDR3 loop: CASSWSATGNGREQYF. CDR3 sequence (DNA): TGTGCCAGCAGCTGGAGCGCGACAGGGAATGGTCGCGAGCAGTACTTC.

The CDR3 is CAWSVKGASGYTF. The CDR3 nucleotides read TGTGCCTGGAGTGTGAAGGGAGCGAGCGGCTACACCTTC. This chain uses TRBV30 with TRBJ1-2; D not certain. CDR1 GTSNPN and CDR2 SVGIG come from the germline V gene (reference sequence). V was shortened by 0 bases and J by 8 bases, with 13 bases between the two germline ends. The CDR3 covers 13 residues.

This sequence joins TRBV6-6 and TRBJ1-6; D unresolved. Germline lookup yields CDR1 MNHNY and CDR2 SVGAGI (reference sequence). This CDR3 is 15 amino acids long. V lost 5 bases and J lost 1, with 9 bases in between. The CDR3 DNA sequence: TGTGCCAGCAGTCCCGGGTGGTCCTATAATTCACCCCTCCACTTT. Encoded protein: CASSPGWSYNSPLHF.

This sequence joins TRBV27 and TRBJ2-7; 9 bases match TRBD2. The CDR3 has 15 residues. Germline V gives CDR1 MNHEY, CDR2 SMNVEV (reference sequence). Germline trimming cut 6 bases from V and 4 bases from J; bases unmatched to any gene: 10. CDR3 loop: CASRYSGGPIYEQYF. In DNA form, the CDR3 reads TGTGCCAGCAGATATAGCGGGGGTCCAATTTACGAGCAGTACTTC.

This chain connects TRBV2 to TRBJ2-2; TRBD1 matches at 9 bases. The CDR3 spans 16 residues. The germline CDR1 and CDR2 sequences are SNHLY and FYNNEI. V lost 7 bases and J lost 6; bases outside the gene matches: 12. This CDR3 reads CASKRGQGRLAGELFF. In DNA, the CDR3 is TGTGCCAGCAAAAGGGGACAGGGACGTTTAGCCGGGGAGCTGTTTTTT.

V gene TRBV5-1 combines with J gene TRBJ2-3; 11 bases map to TRBD2. The CDR3 has 16 amino acids. Germline V CDR1 and CDR2: SGHRS, YFSETQ. V lost 1 base to trimming and J lost 6 bases; unmatched junction nucleotides: 7. The CDR3 region has the DNA TGCGCCAGCAGCTTGTTTTTAGCGGGAGGGCCTGATACGCAGTATTTT. Its protein product is CASSLFLAGGPDTQYF. Full variable domain (outside the CDR3, taken from reference TRBV5-1 and TRBJ2-3): KAGVTQTPRYLIKTRGQQVTLSCSPISGHRSVSWYQQTPGQGLQFLFEYFSETQRNKGNFPGRFSGRQFSNSRSEMNVSTLELGDSALYLCASSLFLAGGPDTQYFGPGTRLTVL.

V is TRBV27 and J is TRBJ1-2; TRBD1 agrees at 8 bases. The CDR3 runs to 15 residues. V was pared by 7 bases and J by 8 bases, with 15 bases of the junction left unmatched. Per the germline V gene, CDR1 is MNHEY and CDR2 is SMNVEV (reference sequence). The CDR3 sequence is CASTRTGRGRLGYTF. CDR3 DNA sequence: TGTGCCAGCACTAGGACAGGGAGAGGGAGATTGGGCTACACCTTC.

The genes are TRBV20-1 and TRBJ1-2; 7 nucleotides align to TRBD1. Losses at the gene ends were 5 bases for V and 8 bases for J; bases not matched to a gene: 5. The CDR3 is 11 residues long. CDR1 DFQATT and CDR2 SNEGSKA come from the germline V gene (reference sequence). The DNA of the CDR3 is TGCAGTGCTGTTGGAGGGGGCGGCTACACCTTC. Translating gives CSAVGGGGYTF.

V usage is TRBV7-4 and J usage is TRBJ2-7, with D maybe TRBD2 (5 bases). The length of the CDR3 is 13 residues. V lost 4 bases, J lost 4 bases, and 11 bases lay in between. CDR1 and CDR2 from the germline V gene are SGHVT and SQSDAQ. CDR3 in amino acids: CASSSPGIYEQYF. CDR3 nucleotide sequence: TGTGCCAGCAGCTCCCCGGGGATTTACGAGCAGTACTTC.

This clone was observed a few times. The V call is TRBV6-6, the J call TRBJ1-5; D perhaps matches TRBD1 (6 bases). The CDR3 runs to 16 residues. CDR1 is MNHNY, CDR2 SVGAGI, per germline (reference sequence). V was trimmed by 0 bases and J by 7 bases, leaving 16 bases between them. As DNA, the CDR3 is TGTGCCAGCAGTTACTCGGGGCAACAGGGTGGCCAGCCCCAGCATTTT. Its protein is CASSYSGQQGGQPQHF.

The genes are TRBV7-9 and TRBJ2-4; D unclear. The ends were cut back, 1 base at V and 1 base at J, with 11 bases in the middle. The CDR3 extends over 16 amino acids. Germline lookup yields CDR1 SEHNR and CDR2 FQNEAQ (reference sequence). CDR3 sequence (DNA): TGTGCCAGCAGCTTAGAACCTGCGAGGGCCAAAAACATTCAGTACTTC. Translation gives CASSLEPARAKNIQYF.

This chain connects TRBV4-3 to TRBJ2-3; 8 bases map to TRBD2. V lost 1 base, J lost 4 bases, and 10 bases stayed unmatched. The germline CDR1 and CDR2 sequences are LGHNA and YSLEER. This CDR3 has 17 amino acids. The CDR3 DNA follows: TGCGCCAGCAGCCAAGTGGTGGGACTAGGGGCCGCAGATACGCAGTATTTT. Its protein is CASSQVVGLGAADTQYF.

This chain joins TRBV9 and TRBJ2-7; perhaps TRBD1 as D (6 bases). Trimming cost V 4 bases and J 4 bases, with 18 bases left between them. From germline, CDR1 is SGDLS and CDR2 YYNGEE. This CDR3 contains 15 residues. Here the CDR3 DNA reads TGTGCCAGCAGCTCATCCCCGGGACATTTATACGAGCAGTACTTC. Protein: CASSSSPGHLYEQYF.

The DNA of the CDR3 is TGTGCCAGTAGTGGGGTAGCGGGGGCGGGGGAGACCCAGTACTTC. It is translated as CASSGVAGAGETQYF. This chain joins TRBV19 and TRBJ2-5; 9 bases fit TRBD2. The V segment lost 5 bases and the J segment 5 bases; nucleotides outside the gene matches: 9. This CDR3 is built from 15 residues. Germline V gene lookup returns CDR1 LNHDA and CDR2 SQIVND (reference sequence).

This chain uses TRBV14 with TRBJ1-2, with D perhaps matching TRBD1 (6 bases). V shed 4 bases and J shed 3 bases, with 15 bases lying between them. Looked up from germline, CDR1 is SGHDN and CDR2 is FVKESK. This CDR3 has 15 amino acids. This CDR3 is CASSRNYRADYGYTF. The DNA for the CDR3 is TGTGCCAGCAGCCGGAATTACAGGGCAGACTATGGCTACACCTTC.

The genes are TRBV9 and TRBJ2-5, with D possibly TRBD1 on 6 matching bases. Trimming shortened V by 0 bases and J by 11 bases, and 20 bases separated the two germline ends. Germline V CDR1 and CDR2: SGDLS, YYNGEE. The CDR3 sequence is 15 residues long. In DNA form, the CDR3 reads TGTGCCAGCAGCGTAGGGTCAGGGACAAGGTGGGAGCAGTACTTC. Amino acid sequence: CASSVGSGTRWEQYF.

The chain joins TRBV6-6 to TRBJ2-7; the D gene is possibly TRBD2 (5 bases). In germline, CDR1 is MNHNY, CDR2 SVGAGI (reference sequence). The ends were cut back, 6 bases at V and 3 bases at J, with 12 bases in the middle. The CDR3 is 13 residues long. CDR3 sequence reads: CASREPAGYEQYF. CDR3 nucleotides: TGTGCCAGCAGAGAACCGGCGGGCTACGAGCAGTACTTC.

This chain links TRBV15 with TRBJ1-6, with D hard to call. Germline loops: CDR1 LNHNV, CDR2 YYDKDF (reference sequence). There are 15 residues in the CDR3. The ends were cut back, 1 base at V and 10 bases at J, with 14 bases in the middle. CDR3 nucleotides: TGTGCCACCAGCAGAGCGGGGTTTCTTGACTCACCCCTCCACTTT. It codes for CATSRAGFLDSPLHF.

This rearrangement joins TRBV7-9 to TRBJ1-1, with a possible D match to TRBD1 (6 bases). The CDR3 extends over 14 amino acids. Looked up from germline, CDR1 is SEHNR and CDR2 is FQNEAQ (reference sequence). The germline V and J ends were trimmed by 5 bases and 0 bases, with 10 bases remaining between them. CDR3 residues: CASSLGQLNTEAFF. CDR3 in DNA: TGTGCCAGCAGCCTCGGACAGCTGAACACTGAAGCTTTCTTT.